A single sample is the source of the 3 T cell receptor beta chains below, sequenced in a study of T cell repertoires in cytomegalovirus infection. TCRdb independently ran MiXCR on the reads; one entry per CDR3 protein. Of roughly 180,000 distinct CDR3 sequences listed, about a sixth are singletons. Specimen: CD8+ T cells from PBMCs. These receptors originate from a human donor in good health (CMV status not recorded). Some clones in this sample may be carry-over from other donors' samples.

This clonotype came up a few times. V gene TRBV7-6 combines with J gene TRBJ2-1; D is ambiguous. Trimming left V 5 bases short and J 0 bases short, with 14 bases between. Looked up from germline, CDR1 is SGHVS and CDR2 is FNYEAQ. The CDR3 length is 16 residues. The CDR3 region is CASSPGRAISYNEQFF. In DNA form, the CDR3 reads TGTGCCAGCAGCCCAGGACGGGCTATCTCCTACAATGAGCAGTTCTTC.

The chain combines TRBV29-1 with TRBJ2-5, with D hard to call. CDR1 SQVTM and CDR2 ANQGSEA come from the germline V gene. The CDR3 totals 11 residues. The V gene lost 6 bases and the J gene lost 5 bases, with 10 bases spanning the gap. CDR3 in amino acids: CSVRLWETQYF. For the CDR3, the DNA is TGCAGCGTCCGTCTCTGGGAGACCCAGTACTTC.

This clonotype was observed a few times. V and J are TRBV7-6 and TRBJ2-1, with D perhaps being TRBD1 or TRBD2 (5 bases each). Germline V gives CDR1 SGHVS, CDR2 FNYEAQ. The CDR3 runs 15 residues. V was cut by 2 bases and J by 1 base, with 9 bases left in between. The CDR3 region has the DNA TGTGCCAGCAGCTTATTTGGGGGATCCTACAATGAGCAGTTCTTC. This translates into CASSLFGGSYNEQFF.